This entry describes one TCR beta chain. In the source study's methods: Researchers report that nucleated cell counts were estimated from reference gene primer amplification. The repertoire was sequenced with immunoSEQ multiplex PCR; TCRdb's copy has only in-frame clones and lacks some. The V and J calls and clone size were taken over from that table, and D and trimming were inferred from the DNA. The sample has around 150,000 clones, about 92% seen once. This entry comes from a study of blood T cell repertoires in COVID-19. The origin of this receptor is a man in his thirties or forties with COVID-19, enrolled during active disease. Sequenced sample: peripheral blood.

CDR3 protein: CASSLGGSGANVLTF. The DNA of the CDR3 is TGTGCCAGCAGCTTGGGCGGCTCTGGGGCCAACGTCCTGACTTTC. This chain connects TRBV5-5 to TRBJ2-6; D not resolved. The germline V and J ends were trimmed by 0 bases and 0 bases, with 4 bases remaining between them. The germline V gene encodes CDR1 SGHKS and CDR2 YYEKEE (reference sequence). There are 15 residues in the CDR3.